The T cell receptor (beta chain) under discussion was sequenced for a study of CD8 T cells in Susac syndrome. Overall study results and limits: The study conceded that relatively few individuals underwent its TCR sequencing and HLA analysis.

In regard to this clonotype: Antigen unknown.

This CDR3 contains 17 residues. CDR1 and CDR2 from the germline V gene are MNHEY and SMNVEV (reference sequence). Losses at the gene ends were 3 bases for V and 0 bases for J; bases not matched to a gene: 4. CD8+ and CD4+ T cells circulating in blood were sequenced for TCR beta. The RNA, about 0.5 to 1 ug, was put through reverse transcription using random hexamers. TCR beta CDR3 was amplified by immunoSEQ multiplex PCR. This amplification extended across 54 Vbeta and 13 Jbeta segments. MiXCR was run by TCRdb on the immunoSEQ multiplex PCR reads, yielding one entry per CDR3 protein. The sample shows 150,000 to 200,000 distinct CDR3 sequences, nearly 95% of them seen only once.

Sequenced input: CD4+ T cells from PBMCs. The TCR was taken from a human donor with multiple sclerosis. The gene calls are TRBV27 and TRBJ2-3; 12 bases agree with TRBD2. The CDR3 reads CASSFLGTSGSTDTQYF. As DNA, the CDR3 is TGTGCCAGCAGTTTCCTAGGGACTAGCGGGAGCACAGATACGCAGTATTTT.